The source of this T cell receptor beta chain is a study of T cell repertoires in cytomegalovirus infection. Study-level information: Recently identified HLA-C-restricted and well-studied HLA-B-restricted CMV epitopes were used. Public TCR beta signatures marked donors with CMV infection and the matching HLA.

TCRdb ran MiXCR on the reads and lists one entry per CDR3 protein. The table includes approximately 340,000 distinct CDR3 sequences, roughly 28% detected once. Trimming left V 4 bases short and J 10 bases short, with 16 bases between. Germline-derived CDR1 and CDR2 are KGHDR and SFDVKD. The CDR3 is 14 residues long. This clonotype was observed a few times. What it recognizes is unknown. Whole-study findings and limits: Ex vivo, HLA-C-restricted CMV-specific TCR beta clonotypes prevailed over the rest of the response. Summed frequency of public TCR beta families distinguished CMV carriers with the relevant HLA.

The chain employs TRBV24-1 and TRBJ2-1; no clear D gene. Material: cultured PBMCs, obtained from culture after CMV antigen stimulation. The sequence derives from a human donor in good health (CMV status not recorded). Some clones in this sample may be carry-over from other donors' samples. CDR3 DNA sequence: TGTGCCACCAGTGACCACCGAGGAGCGAGCGAGCAGTTCTTC. Translating gives CATSDHRGASEQFF.